The 13 T cell receptor beta chains listed next were all sequenced from one sample in a study of CXCR3-negative and CXCR3-positive naive CD8 T cells. The TRB libraries of cDNA were built by UMI-labeled 5' RACE. TCRdb re-called the 5' RACE reads and catalogs CDR3 proteins one per entry, DNA excluded. The sample includes 84,000 or so distinct CDR3 sequences. Study-level findings and limits: Hydrophobicity was higher for TRB CDR3s found in CXCR3-positive naive cells than in CXCR3-negative naive cells.

These receptors have no known antigen. Material for sequencing was naive CXCR3+ CD8+ T cells from blood. Described subset: CD45RO-CCR7+CD27+CD95- naive CD8+ T cells expressing CXCR3 (TNR3+). The receptors stem from a human donor in good health. Some clones in this sample may be carry-over from other donors' samples.

The rearrangement uses TRBV4-2 and TRBJ2-6. CDR1 LGHNA and CDR2 YNFKEQ come from the germline V gene. This CDR3 is built from 14 residues. CDR3 protein: CASSQGDGANVLTF.

The chain uses TRBV4-1 and TRBJ2-7. Germline V gene lookup returns CDR1 MGHRA and CDR2 YSYEKL. This CDR3 spans 13 amino acids. CDR3 region: CASSQAGTYEQYF.

CDR3 sequence: CASSLDRREQFF. V is TRBV7-9 and J is TRBJ2-1. CDR3 length: 12 residues. From germline, CDR1 is SEHNR and CDR2 FQNEAQ (reference sequence).

The gene calls are TRBV7-8 and TRBJ2-2; TCRdb names TRBD1, which stays unverified in the absence of DNA. From germline, CDR1 is SGHVS and CDR2 FQNEAQ. This CDR3 is 13 amino acids long. The CDR3 here is CASSFPLLGELFF.

J is TRBJ1-1 and V is TRBV7-2; TCRdb's assignment of TRBD1 cannot be checked, as there is no DNA. This CDR3 comprises 15 residues. Germline V gene lookup returns CDR1 SGHTA and CDR2 FQGNSA. CDR3 sequence reads: CASSLGGTDNTEAFF.

The CDR3 region is CASSSGASRDLSGANVLTF. The chain uses TRBV11-2 and TRBJ2-6; TCRdb gives TRBD1 as the D gene, but with no DNA this cannot be confirmed. CDR1 is SGHAT, CDR2 FQNNGV, per germline. This CDR3 comprises 19 residues.

The chain recombines TRBV27 with TRBJ1-1; TCRdb names TRBD1, which stays unverified in the absence of DNA. This CDR3 has 16 amino acids. Looked up from germline, CDR1 is MNHEY and CDR2 is SMNVEV (reference sequence). The CDR3 sequence is CASSPSEGGFPLNAFF.

The genes are TRBV11-2 and TRBJ2-7; TCRdb reports TRBD1, a call that lacks DNA to check it against. Per germline, CDR1 SGHAT and CDR2 FQNNGV. The CDR3 spans 15 residues. CDR3 sequence: CASSYGGDPAYEQYF. Filled out from reference TRBV11-2 and TRBJ2-7, the complete variable domain reads EAGVAQSPRYKIIEKRQSVAFWCNPISGHATLYWYQQILGQGPKLLIQFQNNGVVDDSQLPKDRFSAERLKGVDSTLKIQPAKLEDSAVYLCASSYGGDPAYEQYFGPGTRLTVT.

The V call is TRBV9, the J call TRBJ2-2; TCRdb calls TRBD2, which cannot be checked without DNA. The CDR3 consists of 13 residues. CDR1 is SGDLS and CDR2 is YYNGEE in the germline V gene. This CDR3 reads CASSQSGTGELFF.

This chain connects TRBV5-1 to TRBJ2-1; the D call from TCRdb, TRBD1, cannot be confirmed without DNA. CDR1 SGHRS and CDR2 YFSETQ come from the germline V gene. This CDR3 spans 15 amino acids. CDR3 region: CASSMTGTRSNEQFF.

The chain joins TRBV5-1 to TRBJ2-5; the TCRdb call, TRBD1, lacks DNA for checking. CDR1 SGHRS and CDR2 YFSETQ come from the germline V gene. This CDR3 contains 17 residues. CDR3 amino acids: CASSSLYAGTESETQYF.

The chain recombines TRBV20-1 with TRBJ2-7; TCRdb outputs TRBD2, but without DNA this stays unchecked. The CDR3 contains 15 residues. The germline CDR1 and CDR2 sequences are DFQATT and SNEGSKA (reference sequence). The CDR3 region is CSAPDPETGGYEQYF.

The chain links TRBV6-4 to TRBJ2-3; no DNA is available, so the TRBD2 call from TCRdb remains unchecked. Per germline, CDR1 MRHNA and CDR2 SNTAGT. This CDR3 comprises 14 residues. CDR3: CASSLAGAIDTQYF.